The entry that follows covers one T cell receptor (beta chain) sequence. Its cognate antigen has yet to be identified. No base-level quality is on record; no much larger clone is a single base apart. The treatment or condition label on this specimen signifies: allogeneic hematopoietic cell transplantation with graft depleted of TCRalphabeta T cells and CD19 B cells. The transplant recipients were children given TCRalphabeta/CD19-depleted allogeneic hematopoietic cell grafts. This sample was included in a study of T-cell reconstitution after alpha-beta-depleted transplantation in children listed by TCRdb under 2016. Turning to the overall study: T-cell immune reconstitution after TCRalphabeta/CD19-depleted allogeneic hematopoietic cell transplantation in children was quantitatively tracked in the study by means of TCR repertoire profiling. Points the paper makes about the study in general: The frequencies of hyperexpanded clones fell over the following months, and after one year, T-cell counts and TCRbeta diversity were mostly attributed to newly produced T cells. The apparently early alphabetaT-cell count recovery about two months after transplant was reportedly dependent on only several hundred rapidly expanded clones derived from non-depleted graft cells. In some patients, high TCRbeta diversity at day 60 was attributed to recipient T cells and intrathymic progenitors that had survived conditioning.

Library preparation employed PCR. TCRdb shows the sequencer as Illumina HiSeq 2500. TCR library preparation used molecular barcoding, with unique molecular identifiers applied to normalize quantification of the TCRbeta repertoire. TCRdb handled the public reads itself, with Q25 trimming in fastp and clone calling in MiXCR, and kept productive beta chains. Rows with a matching CDR3 protein are joined into one entry that keeps the most common DNA and genes. The sample contains some 830,000 distinct CDR3 sequences, under 20% of them found a single time. Around 5% of the sample is in the top ten clones. Deletion took 5 bases off V and 0 bases off J, with a span of 12 bases between the germline ends. The CDR3, cysteine through phenylalanine, is 15 amino acids long. The retained sequence is limited to the CDR3, 45 bases, with the frame set at the first base.

Here the sequenced sample was PBMCs, mostly from graft donor cells, taken 360 days after TCRalphabeta/CD19-depleted stem cell transplant. The sequence came from a male patient aged 10 to 17 who had a stem cell transplant for acute lymphoblastic leukemia, so the T cells may come from the graft donor. The rearrangement combines TRBV12-3 or TRBV12-4 with TRBJ2-3; TRBD2 is possibly the D segment (6 matching bases). The CDR3: CASSNLALSTDTQYF. At the DNA level, the sequence is TGTGCCAGCAGTAATCTAGCGCTCAGCACAGATACGCAGTATTTT.